This TCR beta chain was identified during a study of cytomegalovirus exposure and HLA in healthy donors. The CDR3 extends over 16 amino acids. The V and J ends lost 0 bases and 5 bases, in that order; junction bases with no gene match: 6. Germline loops: CDR1 MNHNY, CDR2 SVGAGI (reference sequence). Amplification used 60 Vbeta primers and 13 Jbeta primers. Here immunoSEQ multiplex PCR was the method, and the copy in TCRdb shows in-frame clones only, minus some. Seen here are 200,000 to 250,000 clones, about 89% observed once, and the top ten hold 1%. Donors counted as nominally healthy when sampled, yet unrecorded immune exposures were likely.

The chain couples TRBV6-6 to TRBJ1-5; the match to TRBD1 covers 8 bases. The receptor's source is a woman between 18 and 29 years old in good health and CMV-seronegative. Sequencing was carried out using PBMCs. CDR3 in amino acids: CASSYSRTGTYQPQHF. CDR3 DNA sequence: TGTGCCAGCAGTTACTCTCGGACAGGGACCTATCAGCCCCAGCATTTT.